Sequencing of this T cell receptor (beta chain) was carried out in a study of T cell clonotyping in hematopoietic cell transplantation (dated by TCRdb to the early 2020s). Background for the entire study: Recipient samples taken before transplant were obtained following cytoreduction. A total of some 130 blood samples were collected in the study from approximately 34 consecutive transplant recipients and their related donors. Recruitment of patients ran from late 2015 to early 2017, and follow-up continued until late 2020 or until death. Broader findings and caveats from the paper: Overlap with donor repertoires was found for only a small fraction of recipient repertoires, with over 97% found to appear de novo at the given depth. The sample size was limited, and because cells were not sorted, the contributions of CD4 and CD8 repertoires could not be separated. After transplant, TCR diversity in recipients dropped, and pathologically expanded clonotypes increased progressively from day 30 to day 180. Broader TCR repertoire diversity after transplant was predicted by Inverse Simpson Index values from donors and from recipients before transplant.

Per the publication, the time point label means: recipient sample about 28 days before transplant, after cytoreduction. Blood samples were obtained from recipients approximately 28 days before transplant and at days 30, 100 and 180 after transplant. Nuclei Lysis Solution was used to extract genomic DNA from fresh or cryopreserved unfractionated peripheral blood mononuclear cells. The CDR3, cysteine through phenylalanine, is 14 amino acids long. Only the CDR3 region is kept as DNA, spanning 42 bases read in frame from base 1. CDR1 is given as GTSNPN and CDR2 as SVGIG, both from the germline V gene (reference sequence). V is pared back by 2 bases and J by 6 bases, with 14 bases lying between the germline termini. With the immunoSEQ assay, which is a bias-controlled multiplex PCR relying on V- and J-specific primers, TCR beta CDR3 regions were amplified from genomic DNA. In a second PCR step, a proprietary barcode and Illumina adapter sequences were attached to the CDR3 amplicons. CDR3 libraries were sequenced on an Illumina MiSeq instrument. The original pipeline was this. Export and quality control were performed with immunoSEQ Analyzer 3.0, and downstream analyses were performed with R Bioconductor and Immunarch. Only productive rearrangements within the normalized downsampled data set were used in the calculation of repertoire metrics. In the normalized cohort, clonotypes with more than 5 templates were defined as pathologically expanded. The Inverse Simpson Index was used to measure repertoire diversity. To capture all clonotypes, CMV-specificity analyses were performed on the non-normalized data set. As stored in TCRdb, this immuneACCESS dataset retains in-frame rearrangements with V and J assigned. A fraction of the clones does not appear; measured against another copy, unresolved V genes explain less than half of the discrepancy, and the remainder lacks a known reason. That table supplies the V and J calls and clone size; D and trimming were determined from the DNA. The sample table lists about 7,400 clones, 88% of them with a count of one. The ten largest clonotypes hold roughly 7% of the sample.

As concerns this clone: It lacks a known antigen. Base qualities are not at hand, and no much larger clone is one base apart.

The rearrangement combines TRBV30 with TRBJ1-5, and possibly TRBD1, on 5 matching bases. The sequencing here drew on peripheral blood mononuclear cells, taken before stem cell transplant. The TCR comes from a man between 60 and 75 years old with acute myeloid leukemia. Some clones in this sample may be carry-over from other donors' samples. The sequence in DNA is TGTGCCTGGAGTAGGGGAAGTGGAGGTCAGCCCCAGCATTTT. Translation gives CAWSRGSGGQPQHF.